This T cell receptor (beta chain) was captured in a study of blood T cell repertoires in COVID-19 (dated by TCRdb to the early 2020s). For context, the study as a whole: Collaborator samples came from the United States, Italy and Spain and covered acute and convalescent phases of COVID-19. The dataset comprised deeply sampled blood TCRbeta repertoires from subjects exposed to, actively infected with, or recovered from COVID-19. The repertoires were made available in a free public database intended to serve as a resource for research on the immune response to SARS-CoV-2. The samples were drawn from the first 160 participants of the ongoing ImmuneRACE study and from 950 to 1,500 subjects provided by 6 global collaborators. Where available, HLA class I and class II types were taken from metadata supplied by the sample provider and were not determined by assay-based typing. The material from the prospective study consisted of cDNA or gDNA derived from T cells, B-cell-depleted T cells, or PBMCs. Sample metadata almost always included a de-identified subject ID, COVID-19 status, age in years and sex. General study outcomes and caveats: The quantity of clinical and demographic metadata differed by source and by participant and was supplied without curation.

TCRbeta CDR3 regions were amplified from genomic DNA by means of the immunoSEQ Assay, a bias-controlled multiplex PCR. For the original study's pipeline: The number of nucleated cells in each sample was estimated from the amplification of reference gene primers within the assay. To quantify the absolute abundance of each unique TCRbeta CDR3 rearrangement, sequence reads were collapsed and filtered. For each sample, productive Simpson clonality was calculated by taking the square root of Simpson's diversity index across productive rearrangements. The immuneACCESS repertoire file appears here via TCRdb, limited to in-frame rearrangements. These files lack a portion of the clones; in checked studies, under half of the deficit traces to unresolved V genes, and the cause of the others is not known. The V and J calls and clone size come from that table; D and trimming were worked out from the DNA. This sample gives more than 100,000 clones in total; about 78% of them show up just once. The ten largest clones take up about 2.3% of the sample.

Trimming takes 5 bases from V and 6 bases from J, and the germline ends sit 20 bases apart. Including the terminal cysteine and phenylalanine, the CDR3 comprises 16 residues. CDR3 DNA is the only sequence kept; it has 48 bases, read in frame from the first base. CDR1 and CDR2, looked up from the germline V gene, are SGHDN and FVKESK. The collaborating institutions used their own protocols to collect whole blood in K2EDTA tubes. For TCRbeta analysis, collaborator samples were shipped as frozen whole blood, as isolated PBMCs, or as DNA extracted from either sample type. Concerning this clone itself: What this receptor recognizes is not known. No much larger clonotype is one base removed from it; base qualities were not supplied.

Sequencing was carried out using peripheral blood. This clonotype was obtained from a man between 65 and 85 years old with acute or convalescent COVID-19. This sequence uses TRBV14 and TRBJ2-1, and perhaps TRBD1 as D gene, on 5 matching bases. The nucleotide sequence reads TGTGCCAGCAGCATTCTAGGGGTAGCCCCCGTCAATGAGCAGTTCTTC. Translated, it reads CASSILGVAPVNEQFF.